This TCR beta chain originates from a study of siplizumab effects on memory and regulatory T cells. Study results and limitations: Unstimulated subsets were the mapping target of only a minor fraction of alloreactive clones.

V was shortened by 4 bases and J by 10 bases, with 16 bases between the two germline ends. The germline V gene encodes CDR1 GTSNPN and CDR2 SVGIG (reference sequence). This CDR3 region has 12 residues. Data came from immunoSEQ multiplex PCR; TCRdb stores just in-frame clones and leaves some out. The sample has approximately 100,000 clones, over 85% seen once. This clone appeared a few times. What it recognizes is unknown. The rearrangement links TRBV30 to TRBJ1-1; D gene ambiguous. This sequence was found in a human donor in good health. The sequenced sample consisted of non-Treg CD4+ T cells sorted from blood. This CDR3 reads CAWTWEETGAFF. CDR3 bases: TGTGCCTGGACATGGGAGGAGACGGGAGCTTTCTTT.